This T cell receptor beta chain is from a study of early T cells in non-severe SARS-CoV-2 infection. As for the study in general: Unsorted whole-blood RNA was sequenced in bulk, leaving chains unpaired. Regarding the study as a whole: VDJdb matching, biased toward anti-spike CD8 responses, missed private and CD4 specificities.

The table lists this clonotype with many counts. No antigen is known for it. Attachment of unique molecular identifiers to individual cDNA molecules was performed. TCRdb re-called the 5' RACE reads through MiXCR, storing one row per CDR3 protein. The sample lists over 55,000 distinct CDR3 sequences, roughly an eighth occurring once. The germline CDR1 and CDR2 sequences are SQVTM and ANQGSEA. The CDR3 spans 17 residues. V lost 0 bases to trimming and J lost 5 bases, with 22 bases between them. V gene TRBV29-1 combines with J gene TRBJ1-2; maybe TRBD1 (5 bases). The TCR originated in an adult who was a healthcare worker with PCR-confirmed SARS-CoV-2 infection or an uninfected control (not recorded which). The sample comprised whole blood. The CDR3: CSVEDLQLSTGGYGYTF. CDR3 nucleotides: TGCAGCGTTGAAGATCTTCAGTTGTCGACCGGGGGGTATGGCTACACCTTC.